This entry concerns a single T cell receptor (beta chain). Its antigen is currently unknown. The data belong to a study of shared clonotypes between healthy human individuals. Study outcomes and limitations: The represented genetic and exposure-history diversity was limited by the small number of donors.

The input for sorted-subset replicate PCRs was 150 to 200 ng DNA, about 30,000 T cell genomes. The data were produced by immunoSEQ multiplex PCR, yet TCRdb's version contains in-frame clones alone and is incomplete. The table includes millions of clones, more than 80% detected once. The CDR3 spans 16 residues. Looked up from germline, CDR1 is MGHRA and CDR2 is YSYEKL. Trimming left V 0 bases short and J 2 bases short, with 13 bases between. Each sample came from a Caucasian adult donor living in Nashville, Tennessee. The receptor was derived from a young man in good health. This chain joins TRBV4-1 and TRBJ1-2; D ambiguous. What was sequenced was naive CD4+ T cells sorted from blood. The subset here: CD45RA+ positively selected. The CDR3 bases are TGCGCCAGCAGCCAAGATGCCGGCAGGAGCAACTATGGCTACACCTTC. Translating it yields CASSQDAGRSNYGYTF.